This is a list of T cell receptor beta chains from one sample in a study of T cells after yellow fever vaccination. TCRdb analysed the 5' RACE reads with MiXCR anew, one entry per CDR3 protein. Among 250,000 or so distinct CDR3 sequences, 6.5% to 8.5% were seen once, and the ten largest hold approximately 0.85%. The material sequenced was CD4+ T cells sorted from PBMCs, taken 15 days after the yellow fever booster vaccination. The source of these receptors is a man younger than 40 who received the YFV17D yellow fever vaccine. The CDR3 runs from the conserved cysteine through the conserved F or W. Fields, in order: J gene, V gene, CDR3 protein.

TRBJ2-7,TRBV15,CATSRDLGEQYF
TRBJ2-7,TRBV20-1,CSARPPGGTTEQYF
TRBJ2-7,TRBV9,CASSVVSTGLSEQYF
TRBJ2-2,TRBV5-1,CASSQGLLGQITTGELFF
TRBJ2-1,TRBV7-9,CASSRPTGGWTGEQFF
TRBJ2-2,TRBV28,CASSLLLPTGELFF
TRBJ1-2,TRBV6-4,CASSDRCRTQNYGYTF
TRBJ2-3,TRBV7-3,CASSLSPSGITDTQYF
TRBJ2-7,TRBV20-1,CSARLGGPSNEQYF
TRBJ2-7,TRBV6-2/TRBV6-3,CASSKDSSYEQYF
TRBJ2-1,TRBV24-1,CATSHNSRTTNEQFF
TRBJ2-1,TRBV23-1,CASSRPGLAGDWNEQFF
TRBJ2-7,TRBV7-2,CASSLAHQAGGREQYF
TRBJ1-5,TRBV28,CASGPTGFSNQPQHF
TRBJ2-3,TRBV5-6,CASSLRVTSGRVTQYF
TRBJ2-7,TRBV14,CASSQDFIGQRYF
TRBJ2-5,TRBV6-5,CASSYSSQETQYF
TRBJ2-3,TRBV5-1,CASSSENSDTQYF